The clone carrying this T cell receptor (beta chain) was found a few times. No antigen is known for it. A single heparinised blood sample, averaging around 110 mL, was obtained per donor. Cell sorting via CD45RO/CCR7/CD25/CD127/CD95/CD27 was performed to obtain CD4+ naive, central memory, regulatory and stem cell-like memory cells. This specimen comes from a study of beta chain features in type 1 diabetes. Study-level points and caveats: There was a possibility that cDNA sequencing over-represented cells with high TCR expression. For Type 1 diabetes patients, all four CD4+ subsets carried TCRB CDR3s that were moderately but significantly shorter.

Expressed TCRB transcripts were sequenced after all isolated RNA was converted to cDNA. The average read count of naive, central memory and regulatory T cell samples was about 3.3 million. Using immunoSEQ multiplex PCR, the repertoire was profiled, and TCRdb retains in-frame clones only, with some absent. The table includes over 150,000 clones, around 8.6% detected once. With V trimmed by 0 bases and J by 4 bases, 10 bases remained unmatched. Germline lookup yields CDR1 SGDLS and CDR2 YYNGEE. This CDR3 is 17 amino acids long. This TCR was sampled from a woman aged 18 to 35 with type 1 diabetes. The sequenced sample consisted of central memory CD4+ T cells from blood. This chain uses TRBV9 with TRBJ2-5; 9 bases agree with TRBD1. In nucleotides, the CDR3 is TGTGCCAGCAGCGTAGGTGGGGTCGGGACAGGGACAGAGACCCAGTACTTC. Translated: CASSVGGVGTGTETQYF.